This is a list of T cell receptor beta chains from one sample in a study of CD8+CD57+ T cells in acquired aplastic anemia. One entry per CDR3 protein, called by TCRdb with MiXCR from the reads. The data show hundreds of thousands of distinct CDR3 sequences, about two thirds seen once. Sequenced sample: sorted CD4+, CD8+, or CD8+CD57+ T cells (not recorded which) from PBMCs. The source of these receptors is a human donor in good health, serving as a control. The CDR3 runs from the conserved cysteine through the conserved F or W. The D gene is left open where the match is weak. Size is omitted from some rows. Given values are once, few, many or a class for expanded clones.

abundance: once
v_gene: TRBV2
d_gene: NA
j_gene: TRBJ1-1
CDR3aa: CASSIGQSTEALF
CDR3nt: TGTGCCAGCAGCATAGGGCAGAGCACTGAAGCTCTCTTT

abundance: NA
v_gene: TRBV9
d_gene: TRBD1
j_gene: TRBJ1-6
CDR3aa: CASSVGGQGGSPLHF
CDR3nt: TGTGCCAGCAGCGTAGGGGGACAGGGAGGATCACCCCTCCACTTT

abundance: NA
v_gene: TRBV29-1
d_gene: TRBD1
j_gene: TRBJ1-1
CDR3aa: CSVPRGGKTEAFF
CDR3nt: TGCAGCGTACCCAGGGGGGGTAAGACTGAAGCTTTCTTT

abundance: few
v_gene: TRBV7-9
d_gene: NA
j_gene: TRBJ1-1
CDR3aa: CASSSQGRTEAFF
CDR3nt: TGTGCCAGCAGCTCGCAGGGACGCACTGAAGCTTTCTTT

abundance: NA
v_gene: TRBV12-3/TRBV12-4
d_gene: NA
j_gene: TRBJ2-7
CDR3aa: CASSLGGGAGWSINYEQYF
CDR3nt: TGTGCCAGCAGTTTGGGGGGGGGGGCCGGCTGGTCAATTAACTACGAGCAGTACTTC

abundance: NA
v_gene: TRBV19
d_gene: NA
j_gene: TRBJ1-1
CDR3aa: CASSIDSVNTESFF
CDR3nt: TGTGCCAGTAGTATAGATTCCGTAAACACTGAATCTTTCTTC

abundance: NA
v_gene: TRBV7-2
d_gene: NA
j_gene: TRBJ1-3
CDR3aa: CASSLAGTSKKTQF
CDR3nt: TGTGCCAGCAGCTTAGCCGGGACTAGCAAAAAGACCCAGTTT

abundance: once
v_gene: TRBV7-9
d_gene: TRBD2
j_gene: TRBJ2-2
CDR3aa: CASSLLPGGEFF
CDR3nt: TGTGCCAGCAGTCTCCTGCCCGGGGGGGAGTTTTTC

abundance: NA
v_gene: TRBV9
d_gene: TRBD1
j_gene: TRBJ1-2
CDR3aa: CASSVVAGGSGGPDGYTF
CDR3nt: TGTGCCAGCAGCGTAGTTGCGGGTGGGTCAGGGGGGCCTGATGGCTACACCTTC

abundance: NA
v_gene: TRBV7-3
d_gene: NA
j_gene: TRBJ1-6
CDR3aa: CASSLAGGSRLHF
CDR3nt: TGTGCCAGCAGCTTGGCTGGAGGGTCACGGCTCCACTTT

abundance: NA
v_gene: TRBV6-2/TRBV6-3
d_gene: NA
j_gene: TRBJ1-2
CDR3aa: CASIFNNYGYTF
CDR3nt: TGTGCCAGCATCTTTAACAACTATGGCTACACCTTC

abundance: NA
v_gene: TRBV10-3
d_gene: TRBD1
j_gene: TRBJ2-1
CDR3aa: CASSDPGTGPYNTQFF
CDR3nt: TGTGCCAGCAGTGATCCCGGGACAGGGCCCTACAATACGCAGTTCTTC

abundance: NA
v_gene: TRBV11-2
d_gene: NA
j_gene: TRBJ1-4
CDR3aa: CASSGSQDPNGKLFF
CDR3nt: TGTGCCAGCAGCGGAAGCCAGGACCCTAATGGAAAACTGTTTTTT

abundance: many
v_gene: TRBV7-9
d_gene: NA
j_gene: TRBJ2-1
CDR3aa: CASSFDSTLAEQFF
CDR3nt: TGTGCCAGCAGCTTTGACTCTACTCTAGCGGAGCAGTTCTTC

abundance: NA
v_gene: TRBV9
d_gene: NA
j_gene: TRBJ1-1
CDR3aa: CASSLRQSRNSDSFF
CDR3nt: TGTGCCAGCAGCTTACGACAGAGCCGTAACTCTGACTCTTTCTTT

abundance: NA
v_gene: TRBV7-2
d_gene: NA
j_gene: TRBJ1-2
CDR3aa: CASSSETDLYGYTF
CDR3nt: TGTGCCAGCAGCTCGGAGACGGATCTCTATGGCTACACCTTC

abundance: once
v_gene: TRBV7-2
d_gene: NA
j_gene: TRBJ1-3
CDR3aa: CASSWALGAGNNIYF
CDR3nt: TGTGCCAGCAGCTGGGCGCTTGGAGCTGGAAACAACATATATTTT

abundance: NA
v_gene: TRBV20-1
d_gene: NA
j_gene: TRBJ2-3
CDR3aa: CSVTGPGYETDTQYF
CDR3nt: TGCAGTGTTACGGGTCCCGGGTACGAGACAGATACGCAGTATTTT

abundance: NA
v_gene: TRBV14
d_gene: NA
j_gene: TRBJ1-5
CDR3aa: CASSLWSSVTDTQHF
CDR3nt: TGTGCCAGCAGCCTGTGGAGCAGCGTCACAGATACGCAGCATTTT

abundance: NA
v_gene: TRBV6-5
d_gene: TRBD2
j_gene: TRBJ2-3
CDR3aa: CASGTSVDTQYF
CDR3nt: TGTGCCAGCGGGACTAGCGTAGATACGCAGTATTTT

abundance: NA
v_gene: TRBV2
d_gene: TRBD1
j_gene: TRBJ1-2
CDR3aa: CASKWTGEGCTF
CDR3nt: TGTGCCAGCAAATGGACAGGAGAAGGCTGCACCTTC

abundance: NA
v_gene: TRBV15
d_gene: NA
j_gene: TRBJ1-3
CDR3aa: CATTLVGQYVTEELYF
CDR3nt: TGTGCCACCACACTCGTAGGACAGTATGTTACCGAGGAGCTGTATTTT